The 21 T cell receptor beta chains given below trace back to one sample, sequenced in a study of T cell repertoires in cytomegalovirus infection. Using its own MiXCR run on the reads, TCRdb lists one record per CDR3 protein. This table has nearly 650,000 distinct CDR3 sequences, roughly 24% appearing once. The sample comprised CD8+ T cells from PBMCs. These receptors were collected from a human donor in good health (CMV status not recorded). Some clones in this sample may be carry-over from other donors' samples.

This clonotype has only a few counts. The V and J genes are TRBV23-1 and TRBJ2-1; 15 nucleotides line up with TRBD2. TRBV23-1 is placed among ORFs of uncertain function. This CDR3 spans 16 amino acids. Trimming cost V 2 bases and J 9 bases; bases outside gene matches: 5. CDR3 region: CASSQGLAGGHGEQFF. In nucleotides, the CDR3 is TGCGCCAGCAGTCAAGGACTAGCGGGGGGGCACGGTGAGCAGTTCTTC.

The chain carries TRBV6-6 and TRBJ2-5, with 7 positions matching TRBD1. Per germline, CDR1 MNHNY and CDR2 SVGAGI (reference sequence). V lost 2 bases to trimming and J lost 3 bases; unmatched junction nucleotides: 3. This CDR3 is built from 14 residues. The chain's CDR3 is CASSYVTGKETQYF. Written as DNA, the CDR3 is TGTGCCAGCAGTTACGTGACAGGGAAAGAGACCCAGTACTTC.

This clonotype was observed a few times. The rearrangement joins TRBV5-6 to TRBJ1-2, with D tentatively TRBD1 (5 bases). Trimming left V 4 bases short and J 2 bases short, with 9 bases between. The CDR3 is 13 residues long. CDR1 is SGHDT, CDR2 YYEEEE, per germline. The CDR3 region has the DNA TGTGCCAGCAGCCGGGACCGAAACTATGGCTACACCTTC. Its translation is CASSRDRNYGYTF. Looking up the rest from reference TRBV5-6 and TRBJ1-2 gives the full variable domain: DAGVTQSPTHLIKTRGQQVTLRCSPKSGHDTVSWYQQALGQGPQFIFQYYEEEERQRGNFPDRFSGHQFPNYSSELNVNALLLGDSALYLCASSRDRNYGYTFGSGTRLTVV.

The gene calls are TRBV29-1 and TRBJ1-1, with D possibly matching TRBD1 (5 bases). The CDR3 loop spans 15 amino acids. The V end was cut by 2 bases, the J end by 0 bases, with 13 bases between. CDR1 SQVTM and CDR2 ANQGSEA come from the germline V gene. The CDR3 protein is CSVENGGLLNTEAFF. CDR3 in DNA: TGCAGCGTTGAAAATGGGGGTTTATTGAACACTGAAGCTTTCTTT. Variable domain in full (rest from reference TRBV29-1 and TRBJ1-1): SAVISQKPSRDICQRGTSLTIQCQVDSQVTMMFWYRQQPGQSLTLIATANQGSEATYESGFVIDKFPISRPNLTFSTLTVSNMSPEDSSIYLCSVENGGLLNTEAFFGQGTRLTVV.

The V gene is TRBV6-5, the J gene TRBJ1-5; D is unresolved. Trimming cost V 6 bases and J 6 bases, with 12 bases left between them. CDR1 is MNHEY and CDR2 is SVGAGI in the germline V gene. The CDR3 extends over 13 amino acids. The CDR3 DNA reads TGTGCCAGCAGCCCCTCGAGGACTCAGCCCCAGCATTTT. It yields the protein CASSPSRTQPQHF.

The chain links TRBV6-2 or TRBV6-3 to TRBJ2-1, with 9 bases aligning to TRBD2. V dropped 10 bases and J dropped 5; count of bases not matched to a gene: 6. The CDR3 runs to 13 residues. Germline CDR1 and CDR2: MNHEY and SVGEGT. For the CDR3, the DNA is TGTGCCACCGGACTAGCGTTAAACAATGAGCAGTTCTTC. Protein product: CATGLALNNEQFF.

This clonotype showed up many times. This rearrangement joins TRBV6-2 or TRBV6-3 to TRBJ1-1, with D maybe TRBD1 (5 bases). The CDR3 sequence is 13 residues long. CDR1 and CDR2 from the germline V gene are MNHEY and SVGEGT. The V gene lost 7 bases and the J gene lost 5 bases, with 14 bases spanning the gap. This CDR3 reads CASTSLQGTEAFF. The CDR3 DNA reads as TGTGCCAGCACTTCCCTCCAGGGAACTGAAGCTTTCTTT.

This clonotype was seen repeatedly, ten times or more. CDR3 sequence (DNA): TGTGCCAGCAGTGACACAGGCCCCCTGACGGGACAGCCCCAGCATTTT. Translated: CASSDTGPLTGQPQHF. This rearrangement joins TRBV28 to TRBJ1-5, with a tentative D call TRBD1 (5 bases). CDR3 length: 16 amino acids. The V gene's germline CDR1 is MDHEN and CDR2 SYDVKM. With 5 bases removed from V and 7 bases from J, the gap between germline ends came to 21 bases.

The gene calls are TRBV10-3 and TRBJ1-2, with 7 bases identical to TRBD1. The CDR3 has 12 amino acids. Trimming at V came to 6 bases and at J to 4 bases, leaving 2 bases not matched to a gene. Germline V gives CDR1 ENHRY, CDR2 SYGVKD. The CDR3 protein is CAIRTGTYGYTF. As DNA, the CDR3 is TGTGCCATCAGGACAGGGACCTATGGCTACACCTTC.

V and J are TRBV20-1 and TRBJ2-7, with D unclear. V was clipped by 2 bases and J by 2 bases, with 10 bases between them. This CDR3 has 13 amino acids. Germline V gene sequence: CDR1 DFQATT, CDR2 SNEGSKA (reference sequence). CDR3 protein: CSARWQVAYEQYF. The CDR3 nucleotides read TGCAGTGCTAGATGGCAGGTAGCCTACGAGCAGTACTTC.

The genes are TRBV28 and TRBJ2-1, with D tentatively TRBD1 or TRBD2 (5 bases each). The CDR3 spans 11 residues. V was cut by 6 bases and J by 15 bases, with 15 bases left in between. Germline V gene lookup returns CDR1 MDHEN and CDR2 SYDVKM. In nucleotides, the CDR3 is TGTGCCAGCAGGAGGGACCCCGAGGGGTTCTTC. This codes for CASRRDPEGFF.

This rearrangement joins TRBV6-1 to TRBJ1-5; D ambiguous. This CDR3 region has 14 residues. The germline CDR1 and CDR2 sequences are MNHNS and SASEGT. Trimming took off 7 bases at V and 6 bases at J, with 16 bases between the two ends. The CDR3 loop is CASITVGNTQPQHF. The CDR3 coding sequence is TGTGCCAGCATCACGGTAGGGAATACTCAGCCCCAGCATTTT.

This clonotype came up a few times. The CDR3 DNA reads TGTGCCAGCAGTCCCGGGACTATCGAGCAGTACTTC. Its protein product is CASSPGTIEQYF. The V and J genes are TRBV6-1 and TRBJ2-7; 7 nucleotides align to TRBD2. CDR1 is MNHNS and CDR2 is SASEGT in the germline V gene. CDR3 length equals 12 residues. V trimming: 5 bases; J trimming: 6 bases; junction bases outside the gene matches: 4.

This rearrangement joins TRBV5-1 to TRBJ2-3, with 8 bases fitting TRBD2. The CDR3 has 14 residues. V dropped 1 base and J dropped 5; count of bases not matched to a gene: 3. Looked up from germline, CDR1 is SGHRS and CDR2 is YFSETQ. DNA for the CDR3: TGCGCCAGCAGCTTGCGGGGGGGCGAAGATACGCAGTATTTT. It specifies CASSLRGGEDTQYF.

The genes are TRBV29-1 and TRBJ1-1; 8 bases align to TRBD1. CDR3 size: 14 residues. Looked up from germline, CDR1 is SQVTM and CDR2 is ANQGSEA. With 2 bases clipped from V and 5 bases from J, the junction kept 7 bases outside the gene matches. The CDR3 DNA is TGCAGCGTTGAAAGGGCCAGGGGGCATACTGAAGCTTTCTTT. Encoded protein: CSVERARGHTEAFF.

As regards this clonotype: A much larger clone sits a single nucleotide away, making a read error possible. The chain carries TRBV7-4 and TRBJ2-7; D is unresolved. CDR1 SGHVT and CDR2 SQSDAQ come from the germline V gene. V was shortened by 4 bases and J by 0 bases, with 7 bases between the two germline ends. The CDR3 totals 13 residues. Here the CDR3 DNA reads TGTGCCAGCAGCTCGGCAGCCTCCTACGAGCAGTACTTC. Translating gives CASSSAASYEQYF. The whole variable domain, filled in from reference TRBV7-4 and TRBJ2-7, reads GAGVSQSPRYKVAKRGRDVALRCDSISGHVTLYWYRQTLGQGSEVLTYSQSDAQRDKSGRPSGRFSAERPERSVSTLKIQRTEQGDSAVYLCASSSAASYEQYFGPGTRLTVT.

The genes are TRBV6-2 or TRBV6-3 and TRBJ2-1, with a possible D match to TRBD1 (5 bases). V was pared by 5 bases and J by 4 bases, with 12 bases between. Germline CDR1 and CDR2: MNHEY and SVGEGT. The CDR3 length is 14 residues. CDR3 residues: CASSPDRIYNEQFF. In DNA form, the CDR3 reads TGTGCCAGCAGTCCAGACAGAATATACAATGAGCAGTTCTTC.

On this clonotype itself: Being one base from a much bigger clone, this may be a read error. Lacking the conserved final phenylalanine or tryptophan, this CDR3 likely reflects a read error. The chain is built from TRBV27 and TRBJ1-5; 9 nucleotides agree with TRBD1. From germline, CDR1 is MNHEY and CDR2 SMNVEV (reference sequence). V shed 3 bases, J shed 5 bases, and the junction held 2 bases outside the gene matches. The CDR3 consists of 14 residues. CDR3 coding DNA: TGTGCCAGCAGTTTCGGGACAGGGTATCAGCCCCAGCATTAT. Its protein is CASSFGTGYQPQHY.

The chain combines TRBV19 with TRBJ2-1; 8 bases fit TRBD2. Germline assignment: CDR1 LNHDA and CDR2 SQIVND (reference sequence). This CDR3 spans 16 amino acids. Germline trimming cut 3 bases from V and 0 bases from J; bases unmatched to any gene: 4. The CDR3 here is CASSMSSGDSYNEQFF. Here the CDR3 DNA reads TGTGCCAGTAGTATGAGTAGCGGGGACTCCTACAATGAGCAGTTCTTC.

V usage is TRBV12-3 or TRBV12-4 and J usage is TRBJ2-1, with 8 bases that match TRBD2. The V and J ends lost 4 bases and 7 bases, in that order; junction bases with no gene match: 15. CDR3 length: 17 residues. The CDR3 spells CASSWGLKRGPQNEQFF. CDR3 coding DNA: TGTGCCAGCAGTTGGGGTCTTAAGCGGGGGCCCCAAAATGAGCAGTTCTTC.

This clonotype was detected ten times or more. The chain carries TRBV7-6 and TRBJ2-1; tentatively, D is TRBD1 (6 bases). V shed 7 bases and J shed 0 bases, with 19 bases lying between them. Germline CDR1 is SGHVS and CDR2 is FNYEAQ. The CDR3 is made up of 17 amino acids. Written as DNA, the CDR3 is TGTGCCAGCACCTCCTATCCAGGGGTTAGCTCCTACAATGAGCAGTTCTTC. The encoded protein is CASTSYPGVSSYNEQFF.